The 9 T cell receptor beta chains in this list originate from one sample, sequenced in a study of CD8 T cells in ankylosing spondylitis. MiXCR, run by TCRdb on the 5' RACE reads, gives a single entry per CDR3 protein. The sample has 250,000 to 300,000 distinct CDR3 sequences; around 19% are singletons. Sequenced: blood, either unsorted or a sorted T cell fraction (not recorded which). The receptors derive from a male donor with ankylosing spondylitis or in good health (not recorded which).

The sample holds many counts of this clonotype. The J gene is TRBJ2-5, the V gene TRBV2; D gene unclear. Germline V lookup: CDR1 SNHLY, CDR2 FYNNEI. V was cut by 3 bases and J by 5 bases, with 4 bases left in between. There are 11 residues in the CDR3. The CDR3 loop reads CASSEVETQYF. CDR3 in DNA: TGTGCCAGCAGTGAGGTGGAGACCCAGTACTTC.

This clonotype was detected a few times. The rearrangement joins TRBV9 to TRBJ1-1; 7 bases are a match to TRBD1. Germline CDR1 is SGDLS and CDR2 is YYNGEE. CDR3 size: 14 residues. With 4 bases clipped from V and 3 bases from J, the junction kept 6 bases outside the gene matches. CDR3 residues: CASSTQTGHTEAFF. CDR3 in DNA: TGTGCCAGCAGCACCCAGACAGGGCACACTGAAGCTTTCTTT.

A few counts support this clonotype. CDR3 in amino acids: CASSSGGFETQYF. The CDR3 nucleotides read TGTGCCAGCAGCTCGGGGGGTTTCGAGACCCAGTACTTC. This chain connects TRBV7-6 to TRBJ2-5; TRBD2 aligns across 7 bases. Losses at the gene ends were 4 bases for V and 5 bases for J; bases not matched to a gene: 4. Germline V gene data show CDR1 as SGHVS and CDR2 as FNYEAQ. The CDR3 loop spans 13 amino acids.

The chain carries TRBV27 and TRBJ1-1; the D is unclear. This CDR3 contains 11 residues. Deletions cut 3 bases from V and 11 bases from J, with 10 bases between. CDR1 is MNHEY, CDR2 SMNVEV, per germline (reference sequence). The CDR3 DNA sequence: TGTGCCAGCAGTTTTGGCCCCAGGGCTTTCTTT. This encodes CASSFGPRAFF.

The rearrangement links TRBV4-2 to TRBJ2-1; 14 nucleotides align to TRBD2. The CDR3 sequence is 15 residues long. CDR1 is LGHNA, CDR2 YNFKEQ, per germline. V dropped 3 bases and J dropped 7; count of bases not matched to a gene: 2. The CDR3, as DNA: TGTGCCAGCAGCCAGAGGACTAGCGGGAGGAATGAGCAGTTCTTC. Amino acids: CASSQRTSGRNEQFF.

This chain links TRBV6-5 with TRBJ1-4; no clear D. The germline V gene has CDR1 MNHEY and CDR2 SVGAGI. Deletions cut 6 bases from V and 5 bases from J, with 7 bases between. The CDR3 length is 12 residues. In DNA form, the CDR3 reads TGTGCCAGCAGCGGGAGAAATGAAAAACTGTTTTTT. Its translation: CASSGRNEKLFF.

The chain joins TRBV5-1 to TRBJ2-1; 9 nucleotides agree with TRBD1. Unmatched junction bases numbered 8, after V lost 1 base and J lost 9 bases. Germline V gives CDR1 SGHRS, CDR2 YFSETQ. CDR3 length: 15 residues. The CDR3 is CASSLPGQGRGEQFF. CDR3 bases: TGCGCCAGCAGCTTGCCAGGACAGGGGAGGGGTGAGCAGTTCTTC.

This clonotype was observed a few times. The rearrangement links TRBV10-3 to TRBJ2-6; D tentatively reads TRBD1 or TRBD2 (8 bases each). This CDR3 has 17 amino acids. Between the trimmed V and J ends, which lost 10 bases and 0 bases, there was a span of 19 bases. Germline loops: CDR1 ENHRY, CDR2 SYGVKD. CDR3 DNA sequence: TGTGCCACCGTAGCGGGACAGGTACCCTCTGGGGCCAACGTCCTGACTTTC. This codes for CATVAGQVPSGANVLTF.

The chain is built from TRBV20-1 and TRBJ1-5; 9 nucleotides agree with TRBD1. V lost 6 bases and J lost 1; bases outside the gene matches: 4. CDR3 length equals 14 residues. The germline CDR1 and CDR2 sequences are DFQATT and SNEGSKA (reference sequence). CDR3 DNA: TGCAGTGCGGGGACAGGGAGGAGCAATCAGCCCCAGCATTTT. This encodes CSAGTGRSNQPQHF.